This is a list of T cell receptor beta chains from one sample in a study of a mutant IDH1 vaccine in newly diagnosed glioma. TCRdb keeps only in-frame clones here, not all; method: immunoSEQ multiplex PCR. The sample has about 92,000 clones; about 80% are singletons. Sequencing was performed on PBMCs, taken from a glioma patient treated with radiotherapy, temozolomide or both. These receptors were taken from a man aged 35 to 55 with glioma. CDR3s include the opening cysteine and the closing phenylalanine or tryptophan. Each record gives: J gene, D gene, clone size, V gene, CDR3 protein, CDR3 DNA. The D gene is left open where the match is weak. A row's size may be missing; if present it is once, few, many or a size class.

j_call: TRBJ1-2
d_call: TRBD1
clone_size: .
v_call: TRBV7-6
cdr3_aa: CASSPRGQGGKYGYTF
cdr3_nt: TGTGCCAGCAGCCCGCGGGGACAGGGGGGGAAGTATGGCTACACCTTC

j_call: TRBJ2-7
d_call: .
clone_size: .
v_call: TRBV6-1
cdr3_aa: CASSIEAHRSYEQYF
cdr3_nt: TGTGCCAGCAGCATCGAAGCCCACAGGTCCTACGAGCAGTACTTC

j_call: TRBJ2-7
d_call: .
clone_size: .
v_call: TRBV7-2
cdr3_aa: CASSSGAGGRSSYEQYF
cdr3_nt: TGTGCCAGCAGCTCTGGGGCTGGCGGCAGAAGCTCCTACGAGCAGTACTTC

j_call: TRBJ2-1
d_call: TRBD2
clone_size: few
v_call: TRBV6-4
cdr3_aa: CASSGSGIKNEQFF
cdr3_nt: TGTGCCAGCAGTGGTAGCGGGATCAAGAATGAGCAGTTCTTC

j_call: TRBJ2-7
d_call: .
clone_size: .
v_call: TRBV5-4
cdr3_aa: CASSPHTGRVDYEQYF
cdr3_nt: TGTGCCAGCAGCCCCCATACGGGTCGGGTCGACTACGAGCAGTACTTC

j_call: TRBJ1-1
d_call: .
clone_size: .
v_call: TRBV6-1
cdr3_aa: CASSRQEMNTEAFF
cdr3_nt: TGTGCCAGCAGTAGACAGGAGATGAACACTGAAGCTTTCTTT

j_call: TRBJ1-4
d_call: .
clone_size: few
v_call: TRBV6-5
cdr3_aa: CASSQVGGGSEKLFF
cdr3_nt: TGTGCCAGCAGTCAAGTGGGGGGAGGGAGTGAAAAACTGTTTTTT

j_call: TRBJ2-1
d_call: .
clone_size: .
v_call: TRBV5-5
cdr3_aa: CASSSGVNNEQFF
cdr3_nt: TGTGCCAGCAGCTCGGGAGTTAACAATGAGCAGTTCTTC

j_call: TRBJ1-2
d_call: .
clone_size: .
v_call: TRBV5-1
cdr3_aa: CASSLPGPGYTF
cdr3_nt: TGCGCCAGCAGCTTGCCCGGGCCTGGCTACACCTTC

j_call: TRBJ2-1
d_call: .
clone_size: once
v_call: TRBV4-3
cdr3_aa: CASSQDLGRGATNEQFF
cdr3_nt: TGCGCCAGCAGCCAAGATCTCGGCCGGGGGGCCACGAATGAGCAGTTCTTC

j_call: TRBJ1-1
d_call: .
clone_size: .
v_call: TRBV9
cdr3_aa: CASSRGSNTEAFF
cdr3_nt: TGTGCCAGCAGCCGCGGATCTAACACTGAAGCTTTCTTT

j_call: TRBJ1-2
d_call: .
clone_size: .
v_call: TRBV29-1
cdr3_aa: CSVGTAVVNYGYTF
cdr3_nt: TGCAGCGTTGGGACAGCGGTAGTTAACTATGGCTACACCTTC

j_call: TRBJ2-7
d_call: TRBD1
clone_size: .
v_call: TRBV2
cdr3_aa: CASSELLRGQYYEQYF
cdr3_nt: TGTGCCAGCAGTGAATTACTTCGGGGACAGTACTACGAGCAGTACTTC

j_call: TRBJ2-1
d_call: .
clone_size: once
v_call: TRBV4-1
cdr3_aa: CASSLWIGGSSYNEQFF
cdr3_nt: TGCGCCAGCAGCCTCTGGATCGGGGGCTCCTCCTACAATGAGCAGTTCTTC

j_call: TRBJ2-7
d_call: TRBD1
clone_size: .
v_call: TRBV11-2
cdr3_aa: CASSPTGGEQYF
cdr3_nt: TGTGCCAGCAGCCCGACAGGGGGTGAGCAGTACTTC

j_call: TRBJ2-5
d_call: .
clone_size: .
v_call: TRBV29-1
cdr3_aa: CSVEGGYGSETQYF
cdr3_nt: TGCAGCGTTGAAGGGGGGTACGGTTCAGAGACCCAGTACTTC

j_call: TRBJ2-1
d_call: .
clone_size: .
v_call: TRBV7-2
cdr3_aa: CASRRAQGGSYNEQFF
cdr3_nt: TGTGCCAGCAGAAGGGCCCAAGGCGGCTCCTACAATGAGCAGTTCTTC

j_call: TRBJ2-2
d_call: .
clone_size: .
v_call: TRBV18
cdr3_aa: CASSPKEIGNTGELFF
cdr3_nt: TGTGCCAGCTCACCCAAGGAAATAGGGAACACCGGGGAGCTGTTTTTT

j_call: TRBJ1-5
d_call: TRBD1
clone_size: .
v_call: TRBV10-3
cdr3_aa: CAISDRDSEGPQHF
cdr3_nt: TGTGCCATCAGTGACCGGGACAGCGAAGGGCCCCAGCATTTT

j_call: TRBJ2-5
d_call: .
clone_size: few
v_call: TRBV28
cdr3_aa: CASMGSYQETQYF
cdr3_nt: TGTGCCAGCATGGGTAGCTACCAAGAGACCCAGTACTTC

j_call: TRBJ2-7
d_call: .
clone_size: .
v_call: TRBV18
cdr3_aa: CASSPPSGREQYF
cdr3_nt: TGTGCCAGCTCACCACCAAGCGGTCGCGAGCAGTACTTC

j_call: TRBJ2-7
d_call: TRBD1
clone_size: .
v_call: TRBV7-2
cdr3_aa: CASSLSGTETYEQYF
cdr3_nt: TGTGCCAGCAGCTTGTCCGGGACAGAGACCTACGAGCAGTACTTC

j_call: TRBJ2-1
d_call: .
clone_size: .
v_call: TRBV2
cdr3_aa: CASSDWQGGYNEQFF
cdr3_nt: TGTGCCAGCAGTGATTGGCAGGGTGGATACAATGAGCAGTTCTTC

j_call: TRBJ2-5
d_call: TRBD2
clone_size: .
v_call: TRBV4-2
cdr3_aa: CASSLGLAKETQYF
cdr3_nt: TGTGCCAGCAGCCTGGGACTAGCGAAAGAGACCCAGTACTTC

j_call: TRBJ2-7
d_call: .
clone_size: .
v_call: TRBV4-2
cdr3_aa: CASSRSSAAYEQYF
cdr3_nt: TGTGCCAGCAGCCGAAGTAGCGCGGCCTACGAGCAGTACTTC

j_call: TRBJ2-2
d_call: TRBD2
clone_size: .
v_call: TRBV19
cdr3_aa: CASSPGGGTGELFF
cdr3_nt: TGTGCCAGTAGTCCAGGCGGGGGCACCGGGGAGCTGTTTTTT

j_call: TRBJ1-1
d_call: .
clone_size: medium-sized
v_call: TRBV6-5
cdr3_aa: CASLSYDGEAFF
cdr3_nt: TGTGCCAGCCTATCCTACGACGGGGAAGCTTTCTTT

j_call: TRBJ2-1
d_call: .
clone_size: .
v_call: TRBV4-3
cdr3_aa: CASSQDPTRYNEQFF
cdr3_nt: TGCGCCAGCAGCCAGGACCCCACTCGTTACAATGAGCAGTTCTTC

j_call: TRBJ1-2
d_call: .
clone_size: few
v_call: TRBV7-8
cdr3_aa: CASSSGPRNYGYTF
cdr3_nt: TGTGCCAGCAGCTCGGGGCCGAGAAACTATGGCTACACCTTC

j_call: TRBJ1-3
d_call: TRBD1
clone_size: .
v_call: TRBV5-1
cdr3_aa: CASSPGGVDTIYF
cdr3_nt: TGCGCCAGCAGCCCAGGGGGCGTAGACACCATATATTTT

j_call: TRBJ2-4
d_call: TRBD1
clone_size: .
v_call: TRBV29-1
cdr3_aa: CSVGTGGKKNIQYF
cdr3_nt: TGCAGCGTTGGAACAGGGGGAAAAAAAAACATTCAGTACTTC

j_call: TRBJ1-2
d_call: .
clone_size: .
v_call: TRBV5-1
cdr3_aa: CASSSTGGSHGYTF
cdr3_nt: TGCGCCAGCAGCTCGACGGGGGGGAGCCACGGCTACACCTTC

j_call: TRBJ1-2
d_call: .
clone_size: .
v_call: TRBV7-2
cdr3_aa: CASSLSGIGNYGYTF
cdr3_nt: TGTGCCAGCAGTCTTTCAGGGATTGGTAACTATGGCTACACCTTC

j_call: TRBJ2-2
d_call: .
clone_size: .
v_call: TRBV19
cdr3_aa: CASSKTEDNTGELFF
cdr3_nt: TGTGCCAGTAGTAAGACAGAGGATAACACCGGGGAGCTGTTTTTT

j_call: TRBJ2-2
d_call: .
clone_size: .
v_call: TRBV5-1
cdr3_aa: CASSMRTSGELFF
cdr3_nt: TGCGCCAGCAGCATGAGAACATCCGGGGAGCTGTTTTTT

j_call: TRBJ2-3
d_call: .
clone_size: .
v_call: TRBV9
cdr3_aa: CASSVADGLTDTQYF
cdr3_nt: TGTGCCAGCAGCGTAGCTGACGGCTTAACAGATACGCAGTATTTT

j_call: TRBJ1-2
d_call: .
clone_size: .
v_call: TRBV27
cdr3_aa: CASSFGGSLDYGYTF
cdr3_nt: TGTGCCAGCAGTTTCGGGGGCTCATTGGACTATGGCTACACCTTC

j_call: TRBJ2-1
d_call: TRBD2
clone_size: .
v_call: TRBV5-1
cdr3_aa: CASSTGTSGSNEQFF
cdr3_nt: TGCGCCAGCAGCACGGGGACTAGCGGGAGCAATGAGCAGTTCTTC

j_call: TRBJ2-7
d_call: .
clone_size: .
v_call: TRBV28
cdr3_aa: CASSLPLGAKQYF
cdr3_nt: TGTGCCAGCAGTCTTCCTCTCGGGGCTAAGCAGTACTTC

j_call: TRBJ2-1
d_call: .
clone_size: .
v_call: TRBV19
cdr3_aa: CASSIRAAHYNEQFF
cdr3_nt: TGTGCCAGTAGTATCAGGGCAGCTCACTACAATGAGCAGTTCTTC

j_call: TRBJ2-1
d_call: .
clone_size: once
v_call: TRBV11-2
cdr3_aa: CASSALLGPLGNEQFF
cdr3_nt: TGTGCCAGCAGCGCACTACTAGGCCCCCTCGGAAATGAGCAGTTCTTC

j_call: TRBJ1-5
d_call: TRBD1
clone_size: .
v_call: TRBV10-3
cdr3_aa: CAISDTGGEQPQHF
cdr3_nt: TGTGCCATCAGTGATACAGGGGGCGAACAGCCCCAGCATTTT

j_call: TRBJ2-3
d_call: .
clone_size: .
v_call: TRBV11-3
cdr3_aa: CASSLGPTDTQYF
cdr3_nt: TGTGCCAGCAGCTTAGGGCCCACAGATACGCAGTATTTT